Shown below are 3 T cell receptor beta chains from a single sample sequenced in a study of blood T cell repertoires in COVID-19. TCRdb's table, derived via immunoSEQ multiplex PCR, lists solely in-frame clones and lacks some. The sample has around 100,000 clones, 85% seen once. The sequencing sample was made of peripheral blood. The origin of the receptors is a man aged 50 to 60 with active or convalescent COVID-19.

The V call is TRBV7-2, the J call TRBJ2-4, with a tentative D call TRBD2 (5 bases). Trimming removed 0 bases at V and 0 bases at J, with 18 bases between. The CDR3 loop spans 19 amino acids. Germline V gene data show CDR1 as SGHTA and CDR2 as FQGNSA. CDR3 loop: CASSLANLLAVLAKNIQYF. The CDR3 coding sequence is TGTGCCAGCAGCTTAGCGAACTTGCTAGCCGTTCTAGCCAAAAACATTCAGTACTTC.

The V and J genes are TRBV7-2 and TRBJ2-7; tentatively, D is TRBD2 (6 bases). With 0 bases removed from V and 3 bases from J, the gap between germline ends came to 18 bases. There are 17 residues in the CDR3. Germline V lookup: CDR1 SGHTA, CDR2 FQGNSA. The CDR3 here is CASSLAPTGLFNYEQYF. The CDR3 DNA follows: TGTGCCAGCAGCTTAGCCCCTACAGGACTATTTAACTACGAGCAGTACTTC.

The rearrangement joins TRBV6-5 to TRBJ2-7; TRBD1 agrees at 11 bases. J gave up 6 bases and V 6 bases, and 10 bases lay outside the gene matches. The germline CDR1 and CDR2 sequences are MNHEY and SVGAGI. The CDR3 loop spans 15 amino acids. The CDR3 spells CASRNQGQGGSEQYF. For the CDR3, the DNA is TGTGCCAGCAGAAACCAGGGACAGGGGGGATCCGAGCAGTACTTC.